Below are 23 T cell receptor beta chains sequenced from a single sample in a study of cytomegalovirus exposure and HLA in healthy donors. PCR involved 60 Vbeta and 13 Jbeta primers. Only in-frame clones appear in the TCRdb table, and some are missing; sequencing was by immunoSEQ multiplex PCR. Here the sample spans over 110,000 clones, roughly 80% being singletons. Sequencing was performed on PBMCs. The source of these receptors is a man aged 40-49 years in good health and CMV-seronegative.

The chain joins TRBV7-9 to TRBJ1-2, with D maybe TRBD1 (5 bases). Germline V gene sequence: CDR1 SEHNR, CDR2 FQNEAQ (reference sequence). CDR3 length: 16 amino acids. V was trimmed by 4 bases and J by 1 base, leaving 16 bases between them. CDR3 sequence reads: CASSSAEGAFNYGYTF. DNA for the CDR3: TGTGCCAGCAGCTCCGCAGAAGGGGCTTTTAACTATGGCTACACCTTC. Supplemented by reference TRBV7-9 and TRBJ1-2, the full variable domain reads DTGVSQNPRHKITKRGQNVTFRCDPISEHNRLYWYRQTLGQGPEFLTYFQNEAQLEKSRLLSDRFSAERPKGSFSTLEIQRTEQGDSAMYLCASSSAEGAFNYGYTFGSGTRLTVV.

The J gene is TRBJ2-5, the V gene TRBV7-2, with 9 bases aligning to TRBD2. The junction had 4 bases not matched to a gene; V was cut back by 4 bases and J by 1 base. CDR3 length: 15 residues. Germline V CDR1 and CDR2: SGHTA, FQGNSA. The CDR3 sequence is CASSYAGGGQETQYF. The CDR3 DNA is TGTGCCAGCAGCTACGCGGGGGGGGGCCAAGAGACCCAGTACTTC.

This clone was counted once. The V call is TRBV21-1, the J call TRBJ1-5. TRBV21-1 is a pseudogene segment. This CDR3 is built from 14 residues. DNA of the CDR3: TGTGCCAGCAGCAATAGTAATAGCAATCAGCCCCAGCATTTT. It yields the protein CASSNSNSNQPQHF.

The CDR3 DNA sequence: TGCGCCAGCAGCCGAAGACAGGGTGATAGTGGGGCCAACGTCCTGACTTTC. Protein sequence: CASSRRQGDSGANVLTF. The rearrangement links TRBV5-1 to TRBJ2-6, with 7 bases that match TRBD1. The CDR3 is 17 residues long. V was clipped by 4 bases and J by 3 bases; unmatched bases: 10. CDR1 SGHRS and CDR2 YFSETQ come from the germline V gene.

This clone has a single count. The chain employs TRBV18 and TRBJ2-5, with TRBD1 matching over 7 bases. The DNA end is a closer match to TRBJ2-7, so the J assignment may be wrong. The CDR3 extends over 16 amino acids. Germline values: CDR1 KGHSH, CDR2 LQKENI. The CDR3 loop reads CASSPLSGQGAYEQYF. The CDR3 DNA sequence: TGTGCCAGCTCACCATTGTCGGGGCAGGGGGCCTACGAGCAGTACTTC.

This sequence joins TRBV5-1 and TRBJ2-1, with TRBD1 matching 9 bases. The CDR3 covers 14 residues. Trimming removed 3 bases from V and 4 bases from J; junction bases left unmatched: 2. The V gene's germline CDR1 is SGHRS and CDR2 YFSETQ. In nucleotides, the CDR3 is TGCGCCAGCAGCTGGGACAGGGAGTACAATGAGCAGTTCTTC. Translated: CASSWDREYNEQFF.

The V call is TRBV5-6, the J call TRBJ2-7, with TRBD1 matching over 9 bases. V lost 0 bases and J lost 7; bases outside the gene matches: 5. Germline CDR1 is SGHDT and CDR2 is YYEEEE. This CDR3 has 14 amino acids. The CDR3 bases are TGTGCCAGCAGCTTGGATGGGACAGGGCGGGAGCAGTACTTC. Amino acids: CASSLDGTGREQYF.

The genes are TRBV7-3 and TRBJ2-1, with 11 bases that match TRBD1. The germline V gene encodes CDR1 SGHTA and CDR2 FQGTGA. Trimming at V came to 1 base and at J to 7 bases, leaving 18 bases not matched to a gene. This CDR3 has 20 residues. The CDR3, as DNA: TGTGCCAGCAGCTTAAGCTGGGACAGGGGGTCTCAGTCACACGGGAATGAGCAGTTCTTC. Translated, it gives CASSLSWDRGSQSHGNEQFF.

This clone appeared once. This rearrangement joins TRBV10-1 to TRBJ2-7, with TRBD2 matching over 7 bases. Trimming took 0 bases from V and 2 from J; bases not matched to a gene: 4. From germline, CDR1 is WNHNN and CDR2 SYGVQD (reference sequence). The CDR3 covers 15 residues. The CDR3 bases are TGCGCCAGCAGTGAGTCCCTGGGGGGGGCCTACGAGCAGTACTTC. Residues: CASSESLGGAYEQYF.

V and J are TRBV9 and TRBJ2-5, with D perhaps TRBD2 (6 bases). Trimming left V 0 bases short and J 4 bases short, with 10 bases between. Looked up from germline, CDR1 is SGDLS and CDR2 is YYNGEE. The CDR3 runs 14 residues. CDR3 sequence (DNA): TGTGCCAGCAGCGTAGGGAGGGGAGCAGAGACCCAGTACTTC. Encoded protein: CASSVGRGAETQYF.

V and J are TRBV19 and TRBJ1-3, with D tentatively TRBD1 (5 bases). Germline CDR1 reads LNHDA; CDR2 reads SQIVND (reference sequence). CDR3 size: 17 residues. The V gene lost 10 bases and the J gene lost 7 bases, with 29 bases spanning the gap. The CDR3 region has the DNA TGTGCCACCCCGGGGTTGGAGGGGTCTGATTTTAGCAACACCATATATTTT. Translation gives CATPGLEGSDFSNTIYF.

The V call is TRBV4-1, the J call TRBJ1-1, with D tentatively TRBD1 (5 bases). V was trimmed by 4 bases and J by 5 bases, leaving 17 bases between them. Germline CDR1 and CDR2: MGHRA and YSYEKL. The CDR3 length is 15 residues. CDR3 sequence reads: CASSPQGTGRTEAFF. CDR3 bases: TGCGCCAGCAGCCCGCAGGGTACAGGACGAACTGAAGCTTTCTTT.

This chain joins TRBV5-4 and TRBJ2-7; weak D call: TRBD2 (7 bases). V was clipped by 3 bases and J by 2 bases, with 15 bases between them. Germline V gives CDR1 SGHNT, CDR2 YYREEE (reference sequence). The CDR3 extends over 15 amino acids. Here the CDR3 reads CASSYDRGAPYEQYF. The CDR3 nucleotides are TGTGCCAGCAGCTATGATCGGGGGGCTCCCTACGAGCAGTACTTC.

This clone was counted only a few times. This chain uses TRBV2 with TRBJ2-7; TRBD1 might be the D (5 bases). This CDR3 is 12 amino acids long. V gave up 6 bases and J gave up 6 bases, with 12 bases separating them. Germline CDR1 is SNHLY and CDR2 is FYNNEI. CDR3 amino acids: CASSQGISEQYF. The CDR3 DNA reads TGTGCCAGCAGCCAGGGTATCAGCGAGCAGTACTTC.

The V and J genes are TRBV7-9 and TRBJ1-1; weak D call: TRBD1 (5 bases). Germline V gene data show CDR1 as SEHNR and CDR2 as FQNEAQ (reference sequence). The CDR3 contains 13 residues. Trimming shortened V by 3 bases and J by 4 bases, and 9 bases separated the two germline ends. CDR3 region: CASSFGGVTEAFF. CDR3 DNA: TGTGCCAGCAGCTTTGGGGGGGTCACTGAAGCTTTCTTT.

This chain uses TRBV18 with TRBJ1-2; 8 nucleotides match TRBD1. The CDR3 length is 16 residues. CDR1 is KGHSH, CDR2 LQKENI, per germline. The trim removed 2 bases at V and 8 bases at J, leaving 13 bases unmatched. CDR3 protein: CASSPENSLQGGGYTF. As DNA, the CDR3 is TGTGCCAGCTCACCAGAAAATTCTTTACAGGGGGGCGGCTACACCTTC.

The chain joins TRBV5-1 to TRBJ2-2, with 7 bases lining up with TRBD1. The V gene's germline CDR1 is SGHRS and CDR2 YFSETQ. The CDR3 runs 14 residues. Unmatched junction bases numbered 7, after V lost 4 bases and J lost 7 bases. The CDR3 spells CASSPRTGRGELFF. CDR3 DNA sequence: TGCGCCAGCAGCCCGCGGACAGGACGCGGGGAGCTGTTTTTT.

V gene TRBV27 combines with J gene TRBJ2-7; no firm D call. Per germline, CDR1 MNHEY and CDR2 SMNVEV (reference sequence). V was cut by 2 bases and J by 6 bases, with 5 bases left in between. This CDR3 comprises 11 residues. CDR3 in DNA: TGTGCCAGCAGTTTACTCGGCGAGCAGTACTTC. Amino acid sequence: CASSLLGEQYF.

This clone was picked up a small number of times. The chain combines TRBV28 with TRBJ1-2, with TRBD1 as a possible D gene (5 bases). From germline, CDR1 is MDHEN and CDR2 SYDVKM. The CDR3 has 15 residues. V was cut by 5 bases and J by 5 bases, with 18 bases left in between. The CDR3 loop reads CASSPRVTTGYGYTF. For the CDR3, the DNA is TGTGCCAGCAGTCCCAGGGTCACAACAGGATATGGCTACACCTTC.

This clone showed up just a few times. The genes are TRBV5-1 and TRBJ2-7; a possible D gene is TRBD1 (6 bases). V lost 0 bases, J lost 4 bases, and 11 bases lay in between. The CDR3 totals 14 residues. Germline values: CDR1 SGHRS, CDR2 YFSETQ. The CDR3 DNA follows: TGCGCCAGCAGCTTGGTCCCAGGGGTATACGAGCAGTACTTC. Translation: CASSLVPGVYEQYF. Full variable domain (remainder filled in from reference TRBV5-1 and TRBJ2-7): KAGVTQTPRYLIKTRGQQVTLSCSPISGHRSVSWYQQTPGQGLQFLFEYFSETQRNKGNFPGRFSGRQFSNSRSEMNVSTLELGDSALYLCASSLVPGVYEQYFGPGTRLTVT.

The rearrangement links TRBV2 to TRBJ2-7; TRBD1 might be the D (6 bases). CDR3 length equals 14 residues. V dropped 8 bases and J dropped 3 bases, with 17 bases sitting between them. Germline V CDR1 and CDR2: SNHLY, FYNNEI. CDR3 bases: TGTGCCAGCTTTACAGGGTTGGTCGACTACGAGCAGTACTTC. Amino acid sequence: CASFTGLVDYEQYF.

The chain is built from TRBV6-6 and TRBJ1-1; D unresolved. CDR1 and CDR2 from the germline V gene are MNHNY and SVGAGI (reference sequence). This CDR3 is 13 amino acids long. Deletions cut 2 bases from V and 4 bases from J, with 8 bases between. In DNA form, the CDR3 reads TGTGCCAGCAGTTACACGGAGAGCACTGAAGCTTTCTTT. Encoded protein: CASSYTESTEAFF.

The chain combines TRBV7-6 with TRBJ1-1; maybe TRBD1 (5 bases). This CDR3 has 15 amino acids. Per germline, CDR1 SGHVS and CDR2 FNYEAQ. V was clipped by 0 bases and J by 1 base, with 9 bases between them. The CDR3 sequence: CASSLAETANTEAFF. DNA of the CDR3: TGTGCCAGCAGCTTAGCAGAGACAGCGAACACTGAAGCTTTCTTT. Looking up the rest from reference TRBV7-6 and TRBJ1-1 gives the full variable domain: GAGVSQSPRYKVTKRGQDVALRCDPISGHVSLYWYRQALGQGPEFLTYFNYEAQQDKSGLPNDRFSAERPEGSISTLTIQRTEQRDSAMYRCASSLAETANTEAFFGQGTRLTVV.